This TCR beta chain is from a study of blood T cell repertoires in COVID-19. Germline loops: CDR1 SGHDN, CDR2 FVKESK. The CDR3 length is 12 residues. The ends were cut back, 6 bases at V and 5 bases at J, with 9 bases in the middle. Authors' data handling: Counts of nucleated cells, estimated from reference gene primer amplification, were obtained. Assay: immunoSEQ multiplex PCR; the TCRdb copy retains only in-frame clones and omits some. The DNA was the basis for D and trimming; V, J and clone size are from that table. The sample shows over 25,000 clones, about 86% of them seen only once. The receptor's source is a man in his 70s with acute or convalescent COVID-19. Sequencing input: peripheral blood. The V call is TRBV14, the J call TRBJ2-3; possibly TRBD2 for D (5 bases). In DNA form, the CDR3 reads TGTGCCAGCAGGAAAAGCGGAGATACGCAGTATTTT. Its protein is CASRKSGDTQYF.